This T cell receptor beta chain was recorded in a study of T cells in Graves' hyperthyroidism and ophthalmopathy. Study-wide context: Peripheral blood was secured at the point of initial diagnosis, before any treatment.

Amplification of TCR beta CDR3 regions used RNA as the template. In the first-round RT-PCR of the TCR CDR3, the HTBI primer set was used. MiXCR, run by TCRdb on the multiplex PCR reads, gives a single entry per CDR3 protein. The profile shows under 400,000 distinct CDR3 sequences, approximately 16% of them singletons. Study-level points and caveats: The authors' 13 V-J model separated ophthalmopathy from stable hyperthyroidism. Within blood appeared most thyroid clonotypes that had expanded above 0.001.

This clonotype occurred many times. Its antigen is not known. Diagnosing involved the use of clinical symptoms, serum thyroxine and TRAb, thyroid ultrasound and orbital computed tomography. The CDR3 spans 12 residues. Deletions cut 5 bases from V and 9 bases from J, with 11 bases between. CDR1 and CDR2 from the germline V gene are SGHAT and FQNNGV. The sample was blood. The sequence was obtained from a woman between 55 and 75 years old with Graves' ophthalmopathy. The chain couples TRBV11-2 to TRBJ2-1; no firm D call. CDR3 protein: CASSVIDGEQFF. The CDR3 DNA is TGTGCCAGCAGCGTCATAGATGGTGAGCAGTTCTTC.